A selection of T cell receptor beta chains follows, all from one sample in a study of blood T cell repertoires in COVID-19. This table comes from immunoSEQ multiplex PCR, and its TCRdb copy is limited to in-frame clones, with some not included. The sample yields under 95,000 clones, around 88% seen once. The sample taken for sequencing was peripheral blood. The receptors derive from a man aged 55 to 70 with acute or convalescent COVID-19. The CDR3 runs from the conserved cysteine through the conserved F or W. The order of the fields is CDR3 protein, CDR3 DNA, D gene, J gene, clone size, V gene. The D gene is left open where the match is weak. Rows may omit the clone size; those that give it use once, few, many or a size class.

CASSLAVTGPSTDTQYF	TGTGCCAGCAGCTTAGCTGTGACAGGCCCTAGCACAGATACGCAGTATTTT	NA	TRBJ2-3	NA	TRBV7-9
CASSPRDRGHKAYEQYF	TGTGCCAGCAGCCCCCGGGACAGGGGGCATAAGGCCTACGAGCAGTACTTC	TRBD1	TRBJ2-7	NA	TRBV3-1/TRBV3-2
CASSPTVTYEQYF	TGTGCCAGCAGCCCGACAGTTACCTACGAGCAGTACTTC	NA	TRBJ2-7	NA	TRBV12-3/TRBV12-4
CAWHQPGGYTF	TGTGCCTGGCACCAGCCCGGGGGCTACACCTTC	NA	TRBJ1-2	NA	TRBV30
CASSPGGAQDHEQYF	TGTGCCAGCAGCCCAGGGGGCGCACAGGATCACGAGCAGTACTTC	TRBD1	TRBJ2-7	NA	TRBV6-2/TRBV6-3
CASSLDPGGTEAFF	TGTGCCAGCAGCTTAGATCCGGGGGGCACTGAAGCTTTCTTT	NA	TRBJ1-1	NA	TRBV7-9
CASSYHRAGGDYGYTF	TGTGCCAGCAGTTACCATCGGGCAGGGGGCGACTATGGCTACACCTTC	TRBD1	TRBJ1-2	once	TRBV6-5
CASSPGSGPTYQETQYF	TGTGCCAGCAGCCCCGGTAGCGGACCGACGTACCAAGAGACCCAGTACTTC	NA	TRBJ2-5	NA	TRBV7-6
CASSFSGTGGSYGYTF	TGTGCCAGCAGTTTCTCCGGGACAGGGGGTTCCTATGGCTACACCTTC	TRBD1	TRBJ1-2	NA	TRBV27
CATSDTLRVNEQFF	TGTGCCACCAGTGATACCCTCAGGGTAAATGAGCAGTTCTTC	NA	TRBJ2-1	NA	TRBV24-1
CASSSGTGERYGYTF	TGTGCCAGCAGTTCCGGGACAGGGGAGCGCTATGGCTACACCTTC	TRBD1	TRBJ1-2	once	TRBV6-6
CASSGQSENYGYTF	TGTGCCAGCAGCGGACAGTCCGAAAACTATGGCTACACCTTC	NA	TRBJ1-2	few	TRBV21-1
CSVHLSSPGGINEQFF	TGCAGCGTTCACCTTTCCTCCCCTGGGGGGATTAATGAGCAGTTCTTC	NA	TRBJ2-1	NA	TRBV29-1
CASSHRDSANTGELFF	TGTGCCAGCAGCCACCGGGACTCAGCGAACACCGGGGAGCTGTTTTTT	NA	TRBJ2-2	NA	TRBV7-8
CASSSTRQVEAFF	TGTGCCAGCAGCTCAACCAGACAGGTTGAAGCTTTCTTT	NA	TRBJ1-1	once	TRBV11-2
CAWTAQGASYTF	TGTGCCTGGACCGCACAGGGGGCAAGCTACACCTTC	TRBD1	TRBJ1-2	NA	TRBV30
CAWSSNSNEKLFF	TGTGCCTGGAGTTCCAACTCTAATGAAAAACTGTTTTTT	NA	TRBJ1-4	NA	TRBV30
CASSDGGWGHTEAFF	TGTGCCAGCAGCGATGGGGGGTGGGGCCACACTGAAGCTTTCTTT	NA	TRBJ1-1	NA	TRBV5-6
CAWSVPPTGTNYGYTF	TGTGCCTGGAGTGTTCCTCCGACAGGGACCAACTATGGCTACACCTTC	TRBD1	TRBJ1-2	NA	TRBV30
CASSRRDRGRGQPQHF	TGTGCCAGTAGTCGTCGGGACAGGGGGCGCGGTCAGCCCCAGCATTTT	TRBD1	TRBJ1-5	NA	TRBV19
CASSEGLTVQNEQFF	TGTGCCAGCAGCGAGGGTCTCACCGTACAGAATGAGCAGTTCTTC	NA	TRBJ2-1	NA	TRBV7-8
CASSQVQDRGEAFF	TGTGCCAGCAGCCAAGTTCAGGACAGGGGTGAAGCTTTCTTT	TRBD1	TRBJ1-1	NA	TRBV3-1/TRBV3-2
CASSHRQASYEKLFF	TGTGCCAGCTCACACAGACAGGCTTCTTATGAAAAACTGTTTTTT	NA	TRBJ1-4	NA	TRBV18
CASSPGAGPSDKYF	TGTGCCAGCTCACCAGGGGCAGGGCCCTCGGATAAGTACTTC	NA	TRBJ2-5	NA	TRBV18
CASSLSSGQTDYGYTF	TGTGCCAGCAGCCTGAGTTCTGGACAGACCGACTATGGCTACACCTTC	NA	TRBJ1-2	NA	TRBV5-4
CASSESTASGGVEQFF	TGCGCCAGCAGTGAGTCGACGGCTAGCGGGGGGGTTGAGCAGTTCTTC	TRBD2	TRBJ2-1	few	TRBV10-2
CASSGHRQHNFYGYTF	TGTGCCAGCAGCGGGCACAGGCAGCATAATTTCTATGGCTACACCTTC	NA	TRBJ1-2	NA	TRBV7-2
CAWSVPPGQGYGYTF	TGTGCCTGGAGTGTACCCCCGGGACAGGGATATGGCTACACCTTC	TRBD1	TRBJ1-2	NA	TRBV30
CASSESSAVTGTDTQYF	TGCGCCAGCAGTGAGTCATCGGCGGTTACTGGCACAGATACGCAGTATTTT	NA	TRBJ2-3	NA	TRBV10-1
CASSQATGGSGNTIYF	TGCGCCAGCAGCCAAGCGACAGGAGGCTCTGGAAACACCATATATTTT	NA	TRBJ1-3	NA	TRBV4-3
CASSVQGARDQPQHF	TGTGCCAGCAGTGTCCAGGGGGCGCGCGATCAGCCCCAGCATTTT	TRBD1	TRBJ1-5	NA	TRBV6-6
CASNRVDTEAFF	TGTGCCAGTAACAGGGTGGACACTGAAGCTTTCTTT	NA	TRBJ1-1	NA	TRBV6-6
CASSVGGSTEAFF	TGTGCCAGCAGCGTAGGCGGGAGCACTGAAGCTTTCTTT	NA	TRBJ1-1	NA	TRBV9
CASSLVGELFF	TGTGCCAGCAGCTTAGTGGGGGAGCTGTTTTTT	NA	TRBJ2-2	NA	TRBV3-1/TRBV3-2
CASSLGSSGEIKQFF	TGTGCCAGCAGCTTAGGGTCTAGCGGGGAGATTAAGCAGTTCTTC	TRBD2	TRBJ2-1	NA	TRBV13
CASREQTGGVTEAFF	TGTGCCAGTAGGGAACAGACAGGGGGGGTCACTGAAGCTTTCTTT	TRBD1	TRBJ1-1	few	TRBV19
CASSPLGGTGVNTEAFF	TGTGCCAGCAGCCCCCTGGGAGGGACAGGGGTGAACACTGAAGCTTTCTTT	TRBD1	TRBJ1-1	once	TRBV7-6
CAISVGTGSEAFF	TGTGCCATCAGTGTGGGGACAGGGAGTGAAGCTTTCTTT	TRBD1	TRBJ1-1	NA	TRBV10-3
CASSRTGDSTDTQYF	TGTGCCAGCAGCCGGACAGGGGATAGCACAGATACGCAGTATTTT	TRBD1	TRBJ2-3	NA	TRBV5-8
CSARVAYGYTF	TGCAGTGCTAGAGTGGCTTATGGCTACACCTTC	NA	TRBJ1-2	NA	TRBV20-1
CSSRQGGATEAFF	TGCAGCTCCCGCCAGGGGGGTGCTACTGAAGCTTTCTTT	TRBD1	TRBJ1-1	NA	TRBV29-1
CASSSDREKYF	TGCGCCAGCAGCTCGGACAGGGAAAAGTACTTC	TRBD1	TRBJ2-7	NA	TRBV5-1
CASSLGALAGFTDTQYF	TGTGCCAGCAGCTTAGGGGCGCTAGCGGGGTTCACAGATACGCAGTATTTT	TRBD2	TRBJ2-3	NA	TRBV7-2
CASSLRTPVAGGFTGELFF	TGTGCCAGCAGCTTACGGACCCCTGTAGCGGGGGGGTTTACCGGGGAGCTGTTTTTT	TRBD2	TRBJ2-2	few	TRBV7-9
CAWNIINTEAFF	TGTGCCTGGAATATTATTAACACTGAAGCTTTCTTT	NA	TRBJ1-1	once	TRBV30
CASSRGGSYEKLFF	TGTGCCAGCAGTCGGGGAGGCTCCTATGAAAAACTGTTTTTT	NA	TRBJ1-4	NA	TRBV2
CASRQQGVQPQHF	TGTGCCAGCAGGCAGCAGGGGGTTCAGCCCCAGCATTTT	TRBD1	TRBJ1-5	NA	TRBV6-5
CASHWTGTMNTEAFF	TGTGCCAGCCACTGGACAGGAACAATGAACACTGAAGCTTTCTTT	TRBD1	TRBJ1-1	NA	TRBV6-5
CASSGTGGRNTEAFF	TGTGCCAGCAGTGGGACAGGGGGCAGGAACACTGAAGCTTTCTTT	TRBD1	TRBJ1-1	NA	TRBV2